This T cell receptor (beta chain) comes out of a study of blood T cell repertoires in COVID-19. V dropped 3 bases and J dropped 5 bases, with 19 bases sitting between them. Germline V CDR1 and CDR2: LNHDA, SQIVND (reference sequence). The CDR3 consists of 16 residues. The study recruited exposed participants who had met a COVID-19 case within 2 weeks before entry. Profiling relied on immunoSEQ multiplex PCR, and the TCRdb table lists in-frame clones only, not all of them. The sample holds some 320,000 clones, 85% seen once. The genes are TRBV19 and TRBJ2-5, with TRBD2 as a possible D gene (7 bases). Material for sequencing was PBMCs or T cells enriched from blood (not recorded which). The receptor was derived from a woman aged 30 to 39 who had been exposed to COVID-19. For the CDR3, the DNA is TGTGCCAGTAGTATTGGGGGCAGCGGGGTACGGGAGACCCAGTACTTC. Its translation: CASSIGGSGVRETQYF.